Presented here are 7 T cell receptor beta chains from one specimen sequenced in a study of control samples from healthy donors and cancer patients. Measured with immunoSEQ multiplex PCR; TCRdb has only the in-frame clones, and not every one. Here the sample spans tens of thousands of clones, 92% being singletons. The specimen sequenced was PBMCs. The origin of the receptors is a man between 35 and 55 years old with colorectal cancer.

The V gene is TRBV5-1, the J gene TRBJ2-7; D is unresolved. Trimming took 4 bases from V and 1 from J, leaving 12 bases between them. Germline V gene lookup returns CDR1 SGHRS and CDR2 YFSETQ. The CDR3 totals 14 residues. CDR3 sequence reads: CASSTAPGSYEQYF. CDR3 DNA: TGCGCCAGCAGCACAGCTCCAGGTTCCTACGAGCAGTACTTC.

J is TRBJ1-4 and V is TRBV15; no firm D call. This CDR3 is built from 17 residues. The V end lost 3 bases, the J end lost 6 bases, and 20 bases lay between the germline ends. Germline V CDR1 and CDR2: LNHNV, YYDKDF (reference sequence). The CDR3 sequence is CATSSETKTFSYEKLFF. In nucleotides, the CDR3 is TGTGCCACCAGCAGTGAGACTAAGACCTTCTCATATGAAAAACTGTTTTTT.

The chain has TRBV5-1 and TRBJ2-5; tentatively, D is TRBD1 (7 bases). The V end lost 0 bases, the J end lost 11 bases, and 11 bases lay between the germline ends. Germline CDR1 SGHRS, CDR2 YFSETQ. The CDR3 extends over 12 amino acids. The CDR3 loop reads CASSLGRGHQYF. CDR3 nucleotides: TGCGCCAGCAGCTTGGGGAGGGGGCATCAGTACTTC.

V is TRBV5-1 and J is TRBJ2-2; perhaps TRBD2 as D (6 bases). V shed 0 bases and J shed 6 bases, with 12 bases lying between them. This CDR3 comprises 15 residues. Germline-derived CDR1 and CDR2 are SGHRS and YFSETQ. The CDR3 DNA follows: TGCGCCAGCAGCTTGGCCGGGGGACTGTCCGGGGAGCTGTTTTTT. Translation: CASSLAGGLSGELFF.

This clone was found once. The rearrangement links TRBV7-2 to TRBJ2-1, with no clear D. Germline V CDR1 and CDR2: SGHTA, FQGNSA. This CDR3 comprises 13 residues. Between the trimmed V and J ends, which lost 1 base and 12 bases, there was a span of 13 bases. CDR3 region: CASSLGYSMGQFF. The CDR3 DNA follows: TGTGCCAGCAGCTTAGGATATTCTATGGGGCAGTTCTTC.

The chain combines TRBV30 with TRBJ1-6; 8 bases are a match to TRBD1. The CDR3 is 13 amino acids. CDR1 and CDR2 from the germline V gene are GTSNPN and SVGIG (reference sequence). J was trimmed by 7 bases and V by 5 bases; bases with no gene match: 4. CDR3 sequence reads: CAWGTGRNSPLHF. The CDR3 DNA reads as TGTGCCTGGGGGACAGGTAGAAATTCACCCCTCCACTTT.

The chain employs TRBV5-6 and TRBJ1-3; the D is unclear. CDR1 and CDR2 (germline): SGHDT, YYEEEE. The CDR3 length is 14 residues. V gave up 6 bases and J gave up 2 bases, with 12 bases separating them. The CDR3 loop reads CASTRESPGNTIYF. In DNA form, the CDR3 reads TGTGCCAGCACCCGCGAGAGTCCTGGAAACACCATATATTTT.